This paragraph covers one T cell receptor beta chain sequence. The entry originates in a study of blood T cell repertoires in COVID-19. The data were produced by immunoSEQ multiplex PCR, yet TCRdb's version contains in-frame clones alone and is incomplete. In the table there are hundreds of thousands of clones, about 86% of which are singletons. V lost 4 bases, J lost 4 bases, and 5 bases stayed unmatched. Germline assignment: CDR1 SGHAT and CDR2 FQNNGV. The CDR3 is made up of 14 amino acids. Material for sequencing was peripheral blood. The source is a woman aged 65 to 85 with COVID-19, enrolled during active disease. This chain connects TRBV11-2 to TRBJ1-1; 8 bases match TRBD1. The CDR3 here is CASSWDRSGTEAFF. In DNA form, the CDR3 reads TGTGCCAGCAGCTGGGACAGGTCTGGCACTGAAGCTTTCTTT.